In this sample, the clone carrying this TCR beta chain turned up a few times. Its antigen is as yet unknown. The source of the sample is a study of cytomegalovirus exposure and HLA in healthy donors. General study results and limits: The HLA-A and HLA-B alleles of most subjects were reportedly predicted accurately from TCR beta sequences. More than 15,000 TCR beta sequences were associated with HLA alleles at 0.05 false discovery rate in a later analysis.

The PCR was carried out with 60 Vbeta primers and 13 Jbeta primers. Per the original data handling: The authors later counted 70 million to 80 million unique TCR beta chains, about 11 million of them shared. Assay: immunoSEQ multiplex PCR; the TCRdb copy retains only in-frame clones and omits some. The V and J calls and the clone size are those of that table, but D and trimming were determined from the DNA. The sample holds about 80,000 clones, under 65% seen once. The source is a male donor in good health and CMV-seropositive. What was sequenced was PBMCs.

CDR3 residues: CASSLTGGRDTQYF. Here the CDR3 DNA reads TGCGCCAGCAGCTTGACAGGGGGCAGGGATACGCAGTATTTT. The V gene is TRBV5-1, the J gene TRBJ2-3, with 9 positions matching TRBD1. V shed 1 base and J 6 bases; nucleotides not matched to a gene: 3. This CDR3 is 14 amino acids long. CDR1 and CDR2 (germline): SGHRS, YFSETQ.